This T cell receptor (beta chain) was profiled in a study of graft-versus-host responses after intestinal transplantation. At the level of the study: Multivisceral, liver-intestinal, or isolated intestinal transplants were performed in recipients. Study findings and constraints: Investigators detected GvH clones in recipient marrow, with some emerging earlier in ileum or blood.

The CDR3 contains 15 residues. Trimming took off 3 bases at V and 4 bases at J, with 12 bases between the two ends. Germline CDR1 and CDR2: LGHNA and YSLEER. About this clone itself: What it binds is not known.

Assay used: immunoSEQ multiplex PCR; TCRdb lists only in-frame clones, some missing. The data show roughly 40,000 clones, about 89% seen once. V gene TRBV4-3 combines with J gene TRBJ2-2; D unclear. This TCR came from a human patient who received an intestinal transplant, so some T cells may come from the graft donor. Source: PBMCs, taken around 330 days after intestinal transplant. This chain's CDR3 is CASSQLSGSTGELFF. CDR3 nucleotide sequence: TGCGCCAGCAGCCAGCTATCCGGAAGCACCGGGGAGCTGTTTTTT.